A selection of T cell receptor beta chains follows, all from one sample in a study of human T cells and chemical hapten exposure. MiXCR, applied by TCRdb to the RACE reads, yields one record per CDR3 protein. The sample has some 110,000 distinct CDR3 sequences; around an eighth are singletons. The input for sequencing was whole blood, taken in connection with sensitization to the hapten diphenylcyclopropenone (DPC). All receptors derive from a woman in her fifties or sixties with alopecia areata. Some clones in this sample may be carry-over from other donors' samples. CDR3s include the opening cysteine and the closing phenylalanine or tryptophan.

CDR3aa,j_gene,v_gene
CASSQDLRGDLEAGELFF,TRBJ2-2,TRBV4-2
CASFENEKLFF,TRBJ1-4,TRBV28
CASSLAKTGGKADGYTF,TRBJ1-2,TRBV5-1
CASRTVASPLHF,TRBJ1-6,TRBV28
CASSGGTGRFRTYEQYF,TRBJ2-7,TRBV27
CASSPSRGPALFF,TRBJ1-4,TRBV7-2
CASSLAGREGKNIQYF,TRBJ2-4,TRBV5-1
CASSPARDSLSTDTQYF,TRBJ2-3,TRBV4-1
CASSYSPIGTGGGNTIYF,TRBJ1-3,TRBV6-5
CASTHRDRRDQPQHF,TRBJ1-5,TRBV6-2/TRBV6-3
CASSLRRLAFF,TRBJ1-1,TRBV28
CASGTGTGNSPLHF,TRBJ1-6,TRBV7-8
CATAAGPAYEQYF,TRBJ2-7,TRBV19
CASSLLRAQYTGELFF,TRBJ2-2,TRBV14
CASSSVLSTVGANVLTF,TRBJ2-6,TRBV6-6
CSVERPGGYTF,TRBJ1-2,TRBV29-1
CASSLRGTATPEAFF,TRBJ1-1,TRBV12-3/TRBV12-4
CASSYSSRRREPETQYF,TRBJ2-5,TRBV6-6
CASSPPGTSGLNEQFF,TRBJ2-1,TRBV7-2
CASSLEGVSSYNEQFF,TRBJ2-1,TRBV5-4
CASGLMPLSGEQFF,TRBJ2-1,TRBV3-1
CASSGTGSSYGYTF,TRBJ1-2,TRBV6-2/TRBV6-3
CASSFTQTGNGYTF,TRBJ1-2,TRBV7-8
CASSEGALVEAFF,TRBJ1-1,TRBV2
CASSPRTSPTGGELFF,TRBJ2-2,TRBV7-7
CASHPQGNTGELFF,TRBJ2-2,TRBV6-6
CASRGTSGITDTQYF,TRBJ2-3,TRBV5-1
CASSWGTAAGAEAFF,TRBJ1-1,TRBV6-5
CASSSAGTTSNTGELFF,TRBJ2-2,TRBV5-1
CASISPGSGEKLFF,TRBJ1-4,TRBV28
CSAPGHLNTEAFF,TRBJ1-1,TRBV29-1
CSARWVRKSYNEQFF,TRBJ2-1,TRBV20-1
CASSQDWDTEAFF,TRBJ1-1,TRBV4-1
CSGAGRNTGELFF,TRBJ2-2,TRBV29-1
CIRGQRERTDTQYF,TRBJ2-3,TRBV28
CASSFLGGVAKNIQYF,TRBJ2-4,TRBV28
CASSYSTNRVRGNEQFF,TRBJ2-1,TRBV6-2/TRBV6-3
CASSFNGLGLPQHF,TRBJ1-5,TRBV11-2
CASSRRVGLDEQYF,TRBJ2-7,TRBV12-3/TRBV12-4
CASSLTAGPNTGELFF,TRBJ2-2,TRBV7-6
CASSYTGSTDTQYF,TRBJ2-3,TRBV6-2/TRBV6-3
CASSYAGQAYEQYF,TRBJ2-7,TRBV6-2/TRBV6-3
CASSHGAGVYEQYF,TRBJ2-7,TRBV3-1
CASSTGGTEKLFF,TRBJ1-4,TRBV7-9
CAISLAPFTGELFF,TRBJ2-2,TRBV7-7
CASSQSTRARNSPLHF,TRBJ1-6,TRBV4-3
CASSTGGLNSPLHF,TRBJ1-6,TRBV28
CASSPRTGWDLGQFF,TRBJ2-1,TRBV27
CASSESLGDTQYF,TRBJ2-3,TRBV10-1
CSVGWGKKPQHF,TRBJ1-5,TRBV29-1
CASSLIGTTNEQFF,TRBJ2-1,TRBV11-2
CSIKGNREPNEQYF,TRBJ2-7,TRBV29-1
CASSEIQAGSYEQYF,TRBJ2-7,TRBV10-1